A selection of T cell receptor beta chains follows, all from one sample in a study of T-cell reconstitution after alpha-beta-depleted transplantation in children. A single record per CDR3 protein comes from TCRdb applying MiXCR to the PCR reads. The table includes around 370,000 distinct CDR3 sequences, about a sixth detected once. The sequenced sample was PBMCs, mostly from graft donor cells, obtained 360 days after TCRalphabeta/CD19-depleted stem cell transplant. The receptors originated from a male patient aged 2 to 9 who had a stem cell transplant for acute lymphoblastic leukemia, so the T cells may come from the graft donor. Both conserved end residues are part of each CDR3. The D gene is left open where the match is weak.

d_call,v_call,cdr3_aa
.,TRBV5-1,CASSLVSGLGTGELFF
.,TRBV7-8,CASSTHWSYNSPLHF
.,TRBV21-1,CASSKGPGLASSGVIEQYF
.,TRBV9,CASSVGGSLFF
.,TRBV15,CATSRVDNEQFF
.,TRBV10-3,CAISRTAGYEQYF
.,TRBV4-3,CASSLLVFQETQYF
TRBD1,TRBV28,CASKRAGQVNQPQHF
.,TRBV6-1,CASFVGPNTGELFF
.,TRBV19,CASSRTVQPPYNEQFF
TRBD1,TRBV14,CASSHSPHRGGTEAFF
TRBD2,TRBV4-3,CASSPLGLVSTDTQYF
.,TRBV3-1,CASSEGRGETQYF
TRBD2,TRBV4-2,CASSQYWGWLAGKNEQFF
TRBD2,TRBV27,CASLPRLALGSTDTQYF
.,TRBV4-3,CASSQDGGGSTDTQYF
.,TRBV2,CASSEGHTRTETQYF
.,TRBV24-1,CAPGGPETEPLTRDQYF
TRBD1,TRBV20-1,CSASKTGNNQPQHF
.,TRBV4-1,CASSQAQVYYGYTF
TRBD1,TRBV20-1,CSILRRTGRTEAFF